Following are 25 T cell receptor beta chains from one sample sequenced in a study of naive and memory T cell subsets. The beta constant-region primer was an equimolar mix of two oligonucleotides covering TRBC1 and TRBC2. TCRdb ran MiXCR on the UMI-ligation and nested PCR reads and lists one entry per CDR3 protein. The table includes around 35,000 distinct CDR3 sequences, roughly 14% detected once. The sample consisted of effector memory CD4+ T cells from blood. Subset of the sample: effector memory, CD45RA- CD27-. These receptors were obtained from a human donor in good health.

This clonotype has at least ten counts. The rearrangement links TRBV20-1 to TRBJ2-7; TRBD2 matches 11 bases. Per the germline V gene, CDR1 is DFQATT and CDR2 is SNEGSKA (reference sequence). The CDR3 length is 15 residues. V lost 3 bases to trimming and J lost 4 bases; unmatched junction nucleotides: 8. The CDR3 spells CSASTSGRSIYEQYF. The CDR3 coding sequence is TGCAGTGCTAGCACTAGCGGGAGATCTATATACGAGCAGTACTTC.

In nucleotides, the CDR3 is TGTGCCAGCAGCCAAGTGGGACAGGGAGACAATGAGCAGTTCTTC. This translates into CASSQVGQGDNEQFF. The V and J genes are TRBV4-2 and TRBJ2-1; the match to TRBD1 covers 9 bases. The CDR3 runs 15 residues. The J segment lost 5 bases and the V segment lost 1 base, leaving 3 bases of the junction unmatched. Germline V gene sequence: CDR1 LGHNA, CDR2 YNFKEQ.

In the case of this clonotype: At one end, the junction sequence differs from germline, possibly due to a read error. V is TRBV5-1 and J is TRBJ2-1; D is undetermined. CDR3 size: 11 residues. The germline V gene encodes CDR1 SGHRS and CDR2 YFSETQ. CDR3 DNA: TGCGCCAACAGCTTGGAGCGAGAGCAGTTCTTC. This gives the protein CANSLEREQFF. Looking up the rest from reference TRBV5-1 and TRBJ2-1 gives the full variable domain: KAGVTQTPRYLIKTRGQQVTLSCSPISGHRSVSWYQQTPGQGLQFLFEYFSETQRNKGNFPGRFSGRQFSNSRSEMNVSTLELGDSALYLCANSLEREQFFGPGTRLTVL.

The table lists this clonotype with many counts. The chain's CDR3 is CASTTGLNIQYF. CDR3 nucleotide sequence: TGTGCCAGCACCACAGGGCTAAACATTCAGTACTTC. The gene calls are TRBV28 and TRBJ2-4; D is perhaps TRBD1 (6 bases). V was shortened by 7 bases and J by 6 bases, with 10 bases between the two germline ends. The CDR3 runs to 12 residues. CDR1 MDHEN and CDR2 SYDVKM come from the germline V gene.

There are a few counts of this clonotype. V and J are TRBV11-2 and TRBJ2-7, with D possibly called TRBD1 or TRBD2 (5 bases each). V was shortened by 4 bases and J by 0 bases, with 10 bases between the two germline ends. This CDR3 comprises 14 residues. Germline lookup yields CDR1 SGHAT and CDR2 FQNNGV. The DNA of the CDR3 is TGTGCCAGCAGCTACGAGGGGCTCTCCTACGAGCAGTACTTC. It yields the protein CASSYEGLSYEQYF.

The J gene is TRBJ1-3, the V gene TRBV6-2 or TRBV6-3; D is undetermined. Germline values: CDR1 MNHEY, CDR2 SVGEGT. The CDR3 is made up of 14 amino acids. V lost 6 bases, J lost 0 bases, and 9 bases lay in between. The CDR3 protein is CASRPSLSGNTIYF. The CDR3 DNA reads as TGTGCCAGCAGACCGAGCCTCTCTGGAAACACCATATATTTT.

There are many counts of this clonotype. The CDR3 region is CASRSRRTEAFF. The CDR3 nucleotides are TGTGCCAGCAGGTCTCGGAGGACTGAAGCTTTCTTT. J is TRBJ1-1 and V is TRBV12-3 or TRBV12-4; D remains unclear. This CDR3 is 12 amino acids long. Trimming took off 6 bases at V and 5 bases at J, with 10 bases between the two ends.

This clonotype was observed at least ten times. Here the CDR3 DNA reads TGTGCCATCAGTCCCTCAGCTACGCAGTATTTT. Translation: CAISPSATQYF. The chain recombines TRBV10-3 with TRBJ2-3; no definite D call. Germline-derived CDR1 and CDR2 are ENHRY and SYGVKD. This CDR3 spans 11 amino acids. V gave up 5 bases and J gave up 8 bases, with 8 bases separating them.

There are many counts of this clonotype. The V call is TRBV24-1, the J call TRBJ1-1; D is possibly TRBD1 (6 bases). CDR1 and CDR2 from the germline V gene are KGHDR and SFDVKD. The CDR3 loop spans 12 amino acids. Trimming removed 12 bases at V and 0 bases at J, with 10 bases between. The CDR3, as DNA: TGTGCCCCACAGGGCTTGAACACTGAAGCTTTCTTT. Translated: CAPQGLNTEAFF.

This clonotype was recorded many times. The CDR3 DNA reads TGTGCCAGTAGTTGGTCTCGGGAGACTGAAGCTTTCTTT. Protein sequence: CASSWSRETEAFF. The chain recombines TRBV19 with TRBJ1-1, with no clear D. With 5 bases removed from V and 5 bases from J, the gap between germline ends came to 12 bases. CDR1 and CDR2 (germline): LNHDA, SQIVND (reference sequence). The CDR3 spans 13 residues.

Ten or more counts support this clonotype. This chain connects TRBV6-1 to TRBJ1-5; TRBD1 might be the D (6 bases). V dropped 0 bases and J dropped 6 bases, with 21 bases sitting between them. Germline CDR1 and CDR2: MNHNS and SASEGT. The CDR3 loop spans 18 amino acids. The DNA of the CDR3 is TGTGCCAGCAGTGAAGCTCCGTACGGCCTCAGGGGCGGTCAGCCCCAGCATTTT. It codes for CASSEAPYGLRGGQPQHF.

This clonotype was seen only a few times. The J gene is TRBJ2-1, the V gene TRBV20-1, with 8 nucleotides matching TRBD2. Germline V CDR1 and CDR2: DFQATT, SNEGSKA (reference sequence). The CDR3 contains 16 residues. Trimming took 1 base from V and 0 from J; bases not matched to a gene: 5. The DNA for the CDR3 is TGCAGTGCTAGAGTTCAACTAGCGGTCTCCTACAATGAGCAGTTCTTC. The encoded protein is CSARVQLAVSYNEQFF.

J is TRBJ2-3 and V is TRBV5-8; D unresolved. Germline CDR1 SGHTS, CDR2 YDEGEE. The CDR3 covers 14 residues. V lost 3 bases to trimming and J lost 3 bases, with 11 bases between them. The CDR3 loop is CASSSLGSTDTQYF. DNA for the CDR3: TGTGCCAGCAGCTCCCTCGGATCGACAGATACGCAGTATTTT.

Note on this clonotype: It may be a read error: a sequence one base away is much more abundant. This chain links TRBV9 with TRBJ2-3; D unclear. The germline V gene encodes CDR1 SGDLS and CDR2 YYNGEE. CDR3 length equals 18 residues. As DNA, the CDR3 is TGTGCCAGAAGCGTAGATGTTGGTTGGCGGTGGAGCACAGATACGCAGTATTTT. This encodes CARSVDVGWRWSTDTQYF.

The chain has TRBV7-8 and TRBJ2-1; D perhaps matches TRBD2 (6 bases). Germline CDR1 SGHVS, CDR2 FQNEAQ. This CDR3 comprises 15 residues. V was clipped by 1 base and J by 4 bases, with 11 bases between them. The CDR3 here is CASSLGQRAYNEQFF. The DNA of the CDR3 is TGTGCCAGCAGCTTAGGGCAGCGGGCATACAATGAGCAGTTCTTC.

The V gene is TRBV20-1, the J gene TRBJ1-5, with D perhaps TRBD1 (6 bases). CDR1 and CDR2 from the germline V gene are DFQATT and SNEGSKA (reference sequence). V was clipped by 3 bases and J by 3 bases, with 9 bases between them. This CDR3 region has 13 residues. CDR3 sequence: CSASKGVNQPQHF. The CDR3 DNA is TGCAGTGCTAGTAAGGGGGTCAATCAGCCCCAGCATTTT.

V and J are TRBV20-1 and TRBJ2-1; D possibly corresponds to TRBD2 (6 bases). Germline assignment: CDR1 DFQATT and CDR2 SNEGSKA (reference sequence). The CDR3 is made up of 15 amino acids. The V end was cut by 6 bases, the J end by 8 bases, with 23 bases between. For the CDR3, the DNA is TGCAGTGCCCCCCCCGGGGACTCTACTTGGGATGAGCAGTTCTTC. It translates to CSAPPGDSTWDEQFF.

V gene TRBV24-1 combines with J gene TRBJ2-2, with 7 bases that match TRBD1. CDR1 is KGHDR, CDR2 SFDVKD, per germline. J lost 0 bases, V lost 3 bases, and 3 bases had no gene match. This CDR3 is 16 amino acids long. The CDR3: CATSDQTGANTGELFF. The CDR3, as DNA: TGTGCCACCAGTGATCAAACAGGGGCGAACACCGGGGAGCTGTTTTTT.

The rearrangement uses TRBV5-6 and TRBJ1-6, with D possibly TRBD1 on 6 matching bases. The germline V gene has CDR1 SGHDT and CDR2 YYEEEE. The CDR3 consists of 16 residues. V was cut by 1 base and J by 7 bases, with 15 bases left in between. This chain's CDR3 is CASSLRLGTGNSPLHF. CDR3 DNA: TGTGCCAGCAGCTTGCGGCTTGGAACAGGGAATTCACCCCTCCACTTT.

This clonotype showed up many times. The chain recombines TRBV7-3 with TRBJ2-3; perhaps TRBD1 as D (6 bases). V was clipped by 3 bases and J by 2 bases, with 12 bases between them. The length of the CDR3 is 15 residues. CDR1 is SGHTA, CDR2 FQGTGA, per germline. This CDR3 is CASSLEQGYTDTQYF. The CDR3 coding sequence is TGTGCCAGCAGCTTGGAGCAGGGGTACACAGATACGCAGTATTTT. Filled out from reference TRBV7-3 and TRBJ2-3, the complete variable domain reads GAGVSQTPSNKVTEKGKYVELRCDPISGHTALYWYRQSLGQGPEFLIYFQGTGAADDSGLPNDRFFAVRPEGSVSTLKIQRTERGDSAVYLCASSLEQGYTDTQYFGPGTRLTVL.

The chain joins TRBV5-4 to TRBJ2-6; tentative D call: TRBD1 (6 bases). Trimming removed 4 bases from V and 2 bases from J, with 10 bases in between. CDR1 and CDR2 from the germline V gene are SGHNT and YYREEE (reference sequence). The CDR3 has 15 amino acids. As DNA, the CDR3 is TGTGCCAGCAGCATTGGGGGCCCTGGGGCCAACGTCCTGACTTTC. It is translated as CASSIGGPGANVLTF.

CDR3 protein: CASSQLHGQETQYF. The CDR3 DNA reads TGTGCCAGCAGCCAACTTCACGGTCAAGAGACCCAGTACTTC. The V call is TRBV3-1, the J call TRBJ2-5; no firm D call. The CDR3 is 14 amino acids. The ends were cut back, 2 bases at V and 2 bases at J, with 9 bases in the middle. Germline CDR1 LGHDT, CDR2 YNNKEL (reference sequence).

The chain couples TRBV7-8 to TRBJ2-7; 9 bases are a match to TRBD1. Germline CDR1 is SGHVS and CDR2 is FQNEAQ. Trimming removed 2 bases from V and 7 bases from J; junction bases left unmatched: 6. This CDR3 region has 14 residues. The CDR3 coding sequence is TGTGCCAGCAGCTTACGGGACAGGGACGGGGAGCAGTACTTC. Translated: CASSLRDRDGEQYF. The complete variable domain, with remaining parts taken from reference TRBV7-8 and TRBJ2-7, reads GAGVSQSPRYKVAKRGQDVALRCDPISGHVSLFWYQQALGQGPEFLTYFQNEAQLDKSGLPSDRFFAERPEGSVSTLKIQRTQQEDSAVYLCASSLRDRDGEQYFGPGTRLTVT.

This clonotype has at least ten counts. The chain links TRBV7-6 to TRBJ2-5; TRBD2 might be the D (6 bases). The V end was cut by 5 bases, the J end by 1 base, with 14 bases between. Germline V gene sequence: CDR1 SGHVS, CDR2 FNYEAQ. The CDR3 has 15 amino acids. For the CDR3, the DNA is TGTGCCAGCAGCCCTGGCTTTAGCGGCCAAGAGACCCAGTACTTC. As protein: CASSPGFSGQETQYF. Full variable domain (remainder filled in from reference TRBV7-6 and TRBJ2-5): GAGVSQSPRYKVTKRGQDVALRCDPISGHVSLYWYRQALGQGPEFLTYFNYEAQQDKSGLPNDRFSAERPEGSISTLTIQRTEQRDSAMYRCASSPGFSGQETQYFGPGTRLLVL.

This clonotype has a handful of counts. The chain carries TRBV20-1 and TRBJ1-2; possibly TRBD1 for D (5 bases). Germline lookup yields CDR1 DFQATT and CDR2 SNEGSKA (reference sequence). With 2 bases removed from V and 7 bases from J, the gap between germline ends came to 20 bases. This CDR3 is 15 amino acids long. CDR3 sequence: CSARPGWGSFGGYTF. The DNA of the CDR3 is TGCAGTGCTAGACCAGGGTGGGGATCTTTTGGTGGCTACACCTTC.